The sequence of this TCR beta chain was determined in a study of blood T cell repertoires in COVID-19. Study-wide context: In each case, the material was cDNA or gDNA derived from T cells, B-cell-depleted T cells, or PBMCs.

The germline gives CDR1 MNHEY, CDR2 SVGEGT. The length of the CDR3 is 16 residues. V shed 5 bases and J 1 base; nucleotides not matched to a gene: 6. Profiling relied on immunoSEQ multiplex PCR, and the TCRdb table lists in-frame clones only, not all of them. The top ten clones hold around a sixth of a sample with around 70,000 clones, around 82% of them seen once. The clonotype originates from a human donor in a cohort sampled during active COVID-19. This chain uses TRBV6-2 or TRBV6-3 with TRBJ2-1; 9 bases match TRBD2. The specimen was peripheral blood. CDR3 amino acids: CASSLSGRGSYNEQFF. The CDR3 bases are TGTGCCAGCAGTCTTAGCGGGAGAGGGTCCTACAATGAGCAGTTCTTC.